Reported below is one TCR beta chain. Its antigen is still unknown. This sample stems from a study of early stage breast cancer tumors. Study at large: Of around 16 invasive breast tumors, around 13 were hormone receptor-positive, HER2-negative. Average read coverage per sample was 7.5 to 10-fold.

Germline lookup yields CDR1 MDHEN and CDR2 SYDVKM. Trimming took off 6 bases at V and 1 base at J, with 17 bases between the two ends. The CDR3 runs 16 residues. Study outcomes and limitations: Comparing each tissue with blood distinguished tumor from normal in most of the 16 patients.

Data came from immunoSEQ multiplex PCR; TCRdb stores just in-frame clones and leaves some out. The sample lists 25,000 to 35,000 clones; 70% to 90% were seen once. V is TRBV28 and J is TRBJ2-3, with D uncertain. The sequence derives from a person aged 50-59 years with breast cancer. The sample was blood. CDR3: CASRPNAAERTDTQYF. CDR3 in DNA: TGTGCCAGCAGACCGAACGCGGCTGAACGCACAGATACGCAGTATTTT.